What follows is one T cell receptor (beta chain) and its context. Its antigen is unknown. Mismatch with germline at one junction end may stem from a read error. The library was prepared using the immunoSEQ multiplex PCR assay. Turning to the authors' computational methods: A statistical classification framework was built to diagnose cytomegalovirus status from the catalog of TCR beta chain sequences. The clones in this table, taken by TCRdb from immuneACCESS, are in-frame only. Not every clone is retained; where verified, under half of the shortfall comes from an unresolved V gene, and the cause of the rest is unknown. Clone size and V and J calls were adopted from that table, with D and trimming inferred from the DNA. The sample table records more than 300,000 clones; more than 80% of these occur just once. The leading ten clones occupy around 0.8% of the sample. Separate from the roughly 660-subject first cohort, the validation cohort of 95 to 150 subjects was the group to which the donors belonged.

The CDR1 and CDR2 encoded by the germline V gene are SGDLS and YYNGEE. Inclusive of the bounding cysteine and phenylalanine, the CDR3 is 17 residues long. Kept here is only the CDR3 DNA, which spans 51 bases and is read in frame from base 1. These data belong to a study of cytomegalovirus exposure and HLA in healthy donors (dated by TCRdb to 2015 to 2018). With respect to the entire study: A later analysis indicated that the 95 to 150 validation repertoires were generated on the platform also employed for the roughly 650 repertoires of the first cohort. The aim of the study was to test whether cataloging public T cell receptors could identify signatures of past pathogen exposure. To predict cytomegalovirus infection status, the study combined high-throughput TCR immunosequencing, statistical association of individual TCRs with disease status, and machine learning. Along with the roughly 670-subject first cohort, a separate validation cohort of over 90 different subjects was used.

Results and caveats for the whole study, not just this receptor: While some public TCRs were present in many individuals, most TCR sequences turned up only very rarely across donors. A few of the identified cytomegalovirus-associated TCR beta chains were confirmed in vitro to be specific for cytomegalovirus antigens. A later analysis found that TCRs clustered in the first cohort also tended to co-occur in the approximately 120 validation repertoires, with 94% of cluster scores above 0. The validation cohort had no HLA typing available for a later analysis, so co-occurrence within that cohort was assessed over all 130 or so repertoires. The study listed 150 to 200 TCR beta chains as associated with cytomegalovirus. Cytomegalovirus status was reported to be diagnosed by the classifier with high specificity and sensitivity in both the original and validation cohorts. It was suggested by the authors that the approach could potentially be generalized to other disease states and immunological phenotypes.

In this chain, TRBV9 is recombined with TRBJ2-7, and 8 junctional nucleotides match TRBD2. The sequencing sample was made of PBMCs. This receptor was identified in a woman aged 18-35 years in good health and CMV-seronegative. The nucleotide sequence is TGTGCCAGCAGCGTAGAAGCGGGAGCGCCCTCCTCCAACGAGCAGTACTTC. Its amino acids are CASSVEAGAPSSNEQYF. Full variable domain (CDR3 extended with the reference TRBV9 and TRBJ2-7 proteins): DSGVTQTPKHLITATGQRVTLRCSPRSGDLSVYWYQQSLDQGLQFLIQYYNGEERAKGNILERFSAQQFPDLHSELNLSSLELGDSALYFCASSVEAGAPSSNEQYFGPGTRLTVT.